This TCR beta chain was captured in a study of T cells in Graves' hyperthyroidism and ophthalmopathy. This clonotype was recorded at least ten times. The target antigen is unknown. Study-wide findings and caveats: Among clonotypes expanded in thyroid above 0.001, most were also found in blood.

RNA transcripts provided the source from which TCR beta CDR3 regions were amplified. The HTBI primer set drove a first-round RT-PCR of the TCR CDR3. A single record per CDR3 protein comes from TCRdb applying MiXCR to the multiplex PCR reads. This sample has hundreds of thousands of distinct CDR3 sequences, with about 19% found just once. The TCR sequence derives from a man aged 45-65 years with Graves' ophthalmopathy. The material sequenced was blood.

The CDR3 here is CSAGKEGETQYF. The CDR3, as DNA: TGCAGTGCCGGCAAGGAAGGGGAGACCCAGTACTTC. The rearrangement links TRBV20-1 to TRBJ2-5; D is unclear. The germline V gene has CDR1 DFQATT and CDR2 SNEGSKA (reference sequence). This CDR3 has 12 amino acids. Trimming removed 6 bases at V and 5 bases at J, with 13 bases between.